The T cell receptor beta chain described here comes from a study of shared clonotypes between healthy human individuals. Study in general: The study drew on two women and a few men aged 18 to 49 as donors.

The trim removed 4 bases at V and 4 bases at J, leaving 17 bases unmatched. Germline V gives CDR1 SGHTS, CDR2 YDEGEE. The CDR3 has 17 residues. Deep-level settings were used for running the assay. Assay: immunoSEQ multiplex PCR; the TCRdb copy retains only in-frame clones and omits some. Of about 2.3 million clones in the sample, roughly 90% were seen once. This clone was seen just once. The sequence derives from a man aged 18 to 30 in good health. Some clones in this sample may be carry-over from other donors' samples. Specimen: naive CD4+ T cells from PBMCs. Subset described: CD45RA+ positively selected. The chain recombines TRBV5-8 with TRBJ2-7, with 7 bases that match TRBD1. The chain's CDR3 is CASSPYSAGPGGYEQYF. The CDR3, as DNA: TGTGCCAGCAGCCCGTATTCAGCCGGGCCAGGGGGTTACGAGCAGTACTTC.